This T cell receptor (beta chain) was recovered during a study of blood T cell repertoires in COVID-19. The germline V gene encodes CDR1 LNHNV and CDR2 YYDKDF (reference sequence). The J segment lost 4 bases and the V segment lost 4 bases, leaving 9 bases of the junction unmatched. This CDR3 spans 15 amino acids. Clinical history reported by participants formed the basis on which cohorts were assigned. Up to 2 weeks before entering the study, exposed participants had met a COVID-19 case. Original handling: Using reference gene primer amplification, nucleated cell counts were estimated. Assay: immunoSEQ multiplex PCR; the TCRdb copy retains only in-frame clones and omits some. V and J calls plus clone size are reproduced from that table; the DNA served to infer D and trimming. The repertoire holds fewer than 250,000 clones, with 90% as singletons.

Sample: PBMCs or T cells enriched from blood (not recorded which). The sequence derives from a man aged 50-60 years who had been exposed to COVID-19. This rearrangement joins TRBV15 to TRBJ1-1; 7 bases are shared with TRBD1. The CDR3 spells CATSIEPQGGTEAFF. CDR3 in DNA: TGTGCCACCAGCATTGAACCCCAGGGGGGCACTGAAGCTTTCTTT.